The TCR beta chain described here comes from a study of T cell responses to AZD1222 COVID-19 vaccine. Study-wide points: Females made up more of the donors, who were largely white British, and clonal diversity may have come out too low.

The CDR3 loop spans 14 amino acids. The V gene lost 2 bases and the J gene lost 2 bases, with 9 bases spanning the gap. Germline CDR1 reads MNHEY; CDR2 reads SVGAGI. On this clone itself: Its antigen is unidentified.

Repertoires were generated with immunoSEQ multiplex PCR, while TCRdb's copy carries only in-frame clones and drops some. The repertoire holds approximately 150,000 clones, with about 90% as singletons. The sequence was collected from an adult in good health. The sample was peripheral blood, taken on day 0 of AZD1222 vaccination. V and J are TRBV6-5 and TRBJ1-2, with a weak D call TRBD1 (6 bases). CDR3 amino acids: CASSYDTGNYGYTF. Here the CDR3 DNA reads TGTGCCAGCAGTTACGATACAGGGAACTATGGCTACACCTTC.